The 11 T cell receptor beta chains below were found in one sample sequenced in a study of technical replicates of blood from a few donors (dated by TCRdb to the late 2010s). Library method: the immunoSEQ multiplex PCR assay. The immuneACCESS repertoire file appears here via TCRdb, limited to in-frame rearrangements. These files lack a portion of the clones; in checked studies, under half of the deficit traces to unresolved V genes, and the cause of the others is not known. The sample contains about 89,000 clones, around 96% of them found a single time. The top ten clones comprise about 0.22% of the sample. Material: T cells isolated from PBMCs. These receptors were collected from a human donor in good health.

This clone came up once. The chain employs TRBV5-1 and TRBJ2-2; a possible D gene is TRBD2 (6 bases). CDR1 and CDR2 (germline): SGHRS, YFSETQ. The CDR3 is made up of 15 amino acids. Deletions cut 4 bases from V and 1 base from J, with 11 bases between. The CDR3 protein is CASSGPGENTGELFF. CDR3 in DNA: TGCGCCAGCAGCGGGCCGGGGGAGAACACCGGGGAGCTGTTTTTT.

The rearrangement uses TRBV6-5 and TRBJ1-2; D is uncertain. The CDR3 length is 15 residues. Germline V gene data show CDR1 as MNHEY and CDR2 as SVGAGI. Between the trimmed V and J ends, which lost 0 bases and 5 bases, there was a span of 13 bases. The CDR3 DNA reads TGTGCCAGCAGTTACTCCGAACTCTCGGGGTATGGCTACACCTTC. Translated, it gives CASSYSELSGYGYTF.

The V gene is TRBV5-5, the J gene TRBJ2-5, with D uncertain. This CDR3 has 13 residues. In germline, CDR1 is SGHKS, CDR2 YYEKEE (reference sequence). V was shortened by 2 bases and J by 4 bases, with 9 bases between the two germline ends. As DNA, the CDR3 is TGTGCCAGCAGCTTTTTTCCGGGAGAGACCCAGTACTTC. Translating gives CASSFFPGETQYF.

V is TRBV18 and J is TRBJ1-1, with 7 bases lining up with TRBD1. The CDR3 has 16 amino acids. Germline V CDR1 and CDR2: KGHSH, LQKENI. The V gene end was trimmed by 0 bases and the J gene end by 9 bases; junction bases not matched to a gene: 13. CDR3 nucleotides: TGTGCCAGCTCACCACCAGGTTCCCGACAGGGATCTAAAGCTTTCTTT. The encoded protein is CASSPPGSRQGSKAFF. The variable domain in full, with the rest retrieved from reference TRBV18 and TRBJ1-1, is NAGVMQNPRHLVRRRGQEARLRCSPMKGHSHVYWYRQLPEEGLKFMVYLQKENIIDESGMPKERFSAEFPKEGPSILRIQQVVRGDSAAYFCASSPPGSRQGSKAFFGQGTRLTVV.

CDR3 sequence: CASSTASAGTYEQYF. The CDR3 nucleotides are TGTGCCAGTAGTACCGCGTCGGCAGGGACCTACGAGCAGTACTTC. This rearrangement joins TRBV25-1 to TRBJ2-7, with D possibly matching TRBD1 (5 bases). Germline V CDR1 and CDR2: MGHDK, SYGVNS. The V gene lost 9 bases and the J gene lost 2 bases, with 20 bases spanning the gap. The CDR3 is made up of 15 amino acids.

In its sample, this clone was seen once. This chain joins TRBV6-6 and TRBJ1-1, with 7 positions matching TRBD1. There are 12 residues in the CDR3. V lost 2 bases to trimming and J lost 6 bases; unmatched junction nucleotides: 0. CDR1 is MNHNY, CDR2 SVGAGI, per germline (reference sequence). In DNA, the CDR3 is TGTGCCAGCAGTTACGGGACAGCTGAAGCTTTCTTT. Its protein is CASSYGTAEAFF.

The rearrangement joins TRBV9 to TRBJ1-2; D perhaps matches TRBD1 (5 bases). Trimming pared 3 bases from V and 1 base from J, leaving 10 bases between. Germline V gene sequence: CDR1 SGDLS, CDR2 YYNGEE. The CDR3 sequence is 14 residues long. CDR3 sequence reads: CASSASTDNYGYTF. The CDR3 region has the DNA TGTGCCAGCAGCGCCTCGACAGATAACTATGGCTACACCTTC.

This chain uses TRBV4-2 with TRBJ1-2, with D maybe TRBD1 (5 bases). CDR1 LGHNA and CDR2 YNFKEQ come from the germline V gene. The CDR3 is made up of 14 amino acids. V gave up 0 bases and J gave up 6 bases, with 11 bases separating them. CDR3 nucleotide sequence: TGTGCCAGCAGCCAAGATTCGGGGGGTAATGGCTACACCTTC. This gives the protein CASSQDSGGNGYTF.

V gene TRBV11-2 combines with J gene TRBJ2-1, with 11 bases matching TRBD2. The CDR3 spans 15 residues. J gave up 6 bases and V 4 bases, and 5 bases lay outside the gene matches. Germline loops: CDR1 SGHAT, CDR2 FQNNGV. CDR3 sequence reads: CASSSLAGASNEQFF. The CDR3 nucleotides are TGTGCCAGCAGCTCACTAGCGGGAGCCTCCAATGAGCAGTTCTTC.

The V and J genes are TRBV28 and TRBJ1-1, with D unresolved. This CDR3 region has 12 residues. V was trimmed by 3 bases and J by 6 bases, leaving 8 bases between them. Germline lookup yields CDR1 MDHEN and CDR2 SYDVKM. The CDR3 coding sequence is TGTGCCAGCAGTTTTAGTTTCGCTGAAGCTTTCTTT. This translates into CASSFSFAEAFF.

J is TRBJ2-3 and V is TRBV9; unclear D gene. Germline CDR1 reads SGDLS; CDR2 reads YYNGEE. Trimming took off 3 bases at V and 4 bases at J, with 18 bases between the two ends. This CDR3 comprises 16 residues. The CDR3 coding sequence is TGTGCCAGCAGCGCTTCACCGAGTCCGTCCGCAGATACGCAGTATTTT. Amino acid sequence: CASSASPSPSADTQYF.